The 26 T cell receptor beta chains below all came from one sample that was sequenced in a study of identical twins. Using its own MiXCR run on the 5' RACE reads, TCRdb lists one record per CDR3 protein. The table lists about 900,000 distinct CDR3 sequences, 9% to 15% of them singletons. These data were also reused for a study on yellow fever vaccine responses in identical twins.

The sequencing sample was made of PBMCs. These TCRs come from a woman aged 18-30 years in good health.

The J gene is TRBJ2-5, the V gene TRBV29-1; TRBD2 agrees at 10 bases. Germline V lookup: CDR1 SQVTM, CDR2 ANQGSEA. This CDR3 comprises 14 residues. J gave up 7 bases and V 8 bases, and 13 bases lay outside the gene matches. The CDR3 reads CSTIAGGIGVTQYF. The CDR3 DNA sequence: TGCAGCACGATAGCGGGAGGTATCGGAGTGACCCAGTACTTC.

CDR3 amino acids: CSARDYGTEAFF. CDR3 DNA: TGCAGTGCTAGAGATTATGGCACTGAAGCTTTCTTT. V usage is TRBV20-1 and J usage is TRBJ1-1; D is undetermined. Germline CDR1 and CDR2: DFQATT and SNEGSKA (reference sequence). The CDR3 is 12 amino acids. Trimming left V 0 bases short and J 4 bases short, with 6 bases between.

For the CDR3, the DNA is TGTGCCAGCAGACGGCCCCTCAACTCTGGGGCCAACGTCCTGACTTTC. The encoded protein is CASRRPLNSGANVLTF. The chain combines TRBV14 with TRBJ2-6; D remains ambiguous. This CDR3 contains 16 residues. The V end lost 6 bases, the J end lost 0 bases, and 12 bases lay between the germline ends. The germline V gene has CDR1 SGHDN and CDR2 FVKESK.

This clonotype appeared many times. The chain links TRBV12-3 or TRBV12-4 to TRBJ1-5, with 7 bases fitting TRBD1. The CDR3 sequence is 15 residues long. Trimming cost V 1 base and J 4 bases; bases outside gene matches: 4. The CDR3 spells CASSLGRDSNQPQHF. The CDR3 nucleotides read TGTGCCAGCAGTTTAGGACGGGACAGTAATCAGCCCCAGCATTTT.

This CDR3 is CASSLELAPSTDTQYF. Written as DNA, the CDR3 is TGCGCCAGCAGCTTGGAACTAGCGCCCAGCACAGATACGCAGTATTTT. The chain combines TRBV5-1 with TRBJ2-3, with 7 positions matching TRBD2. The CDR3 sequence is 16 residues long. The junction had 4 bases not matched to a gene; V was cut back by 0 bases and J by 0 bases. CDR1 SGHRS and CDR2 YFSETQ come from the germline V gene.

V gene TRBV3-1 combines with J gene TRBJ2-1; a weak D match, TRBD1 (5 bases). The germline V gene has CDR1 LGHDT and CDR2 YNNKEL (reference sequence). The CDR3 totals 14 residues. Deletions cut 2 bases from V and 5 bases from J, with 10 bases between. CDR3 nucleotides: TGTGCCAGCAGCCAATTAAACAGGAACAATGAGCAGTTCTTC. Encoded protein: CASSQLNRNNEQFF.

This clonotype was counted a few times. J is TRBJ1-6 and V is TRBV15; D is perhaps TRBD1 (5 bases). Trimming took off 0 bases at V and 9 bases at J, with 12 bases between the two ends. The CDR3 covers 15 residues. Germline lookup yields CDR1 LNHNV and CDR2 YYDKDF (reference sequence). This chain's CDR3 is CATSRDVGEGSPLHF. The CDR3, as DNA: TGTGCCACCAGCAGAGACGTAGGGGAGGGTTCACCCCTCCACTTT.

This clonotype was picked up a small number of times. The rearrangement uses TRBV12-3 or TRBV12-4 and TRBJ1-1; D is perhaps TRBD1 (5 bases). The CDR3 runs 15 residues. V lost 5 bases and J lost 1, with 14 bases in between. The CDR3 DNA follows: TGTGCCAGCAGTCCGCGACAGTGGGGGAACACTGAAGCTTTCTTT. Amino acid sequence: CASSPRQWGNTEAFF.

The chain carries TRBV6-2 or TRBV6-3 and TRBJ1-2; D is uncertain. Germline loops: CDR1 MNHEY, CDR2 SVGEGT. The CDR3 loop spans 13 amino acids. The ends were cut back, 6 bases at V and 10 bases at J, with 18 bases in the middle. CDR3 sequence: CASRDFPNKDYTF. In nucleotides, the CDR3 is TGTGCCAGCAGAGACTTCCCTAATAAGGACTACACCTTC.

This clonotype has a handful of counts. The rearrangement joins TRBV9 to TRBJ2-1; D may match TRBD1 or TRBD2 (5 bases each). Trimming took off 6 bases at V and 5 bases at J, with 9 bases between the two ends. The CDR3 is 12 residues long. Germline values: CDR1 SGDLS, CDR2 YYNGEE. The DNA for the CDR3 is TGTGCCAGCACCGGGACGGACAATGAGCAGTTCTTC. Encoded protein: CASTGTDNEQFF.

This chain links TRBV5-1 with TRBJ2-5; D is ambiguous. The germline gives CDR1 SGHRS, CDR2 YFSETQ. The CDR3 runs 16 residues. Trimming took off 0 bases at V and 0 bases at J, with 12 bases between the two ends. CDR3 in DNA: TGCGCCAGCAGCTTGGGGTCGTGGACGGACCAAGAGACCCAGTACTTC. As protein: CASSLGSWTDQETQYF.

The sample holds a few counts of this clonotype. This chain connects TRBV15 to TRBJ2-1, with no clear D. Germline CDR1 LNHNV, CDR2 YYDKDF (reference sequence). The CDR3 is 11 residues long. Trimming pared 11 bases from V and 7 bases from J, leaving 12 bases between. The CDR3 is CAASLGNEQFF. The CDR3 bases are TGTGCCGCCTCCCTTGGGAATGAGCAGTTCTTC. Combining the CDR3 with reference TRBV15 and TRBJ2-1 gives the whole variable domain DAMVIQNPRYQVTQFGKPVTLSCSQTLNHNVMYWYQQKSSQAPKLLFHYYDKDFNNEADTPDNFQSRRPNTSFCFLDIRSPGLGDTAMYLCAASLGNEQFFGPGTRLTVL.

The V gene is TRBV5-4, the J gene TRBJ2-7; 7 bases match TRBD2. Trimming cost V 1 base and J 6 bases; bases outside gene matches: 16. CDR1 and CDR2 from the germline V gene are SGHNT and YYREEE (reference sequence). The CDR3 runs to 17 residues. CDR3 nucleotides: TGTGCCAGCAGCTTGACCGGCGGCGGGAGAGGGCTCTCCGAGCAGTACTTC. Amino acid sequence: CASSLTGGGRGLSEQYF.

This clonotype was detected only a few times. This chain connects TRBV6-1 to TRBJ2-5; 10 bases agree with TRBD2. The CDR3 loop spans 16 amino acids. Trimming took 7 bases from V and 5 from J; bases not matched to a gene: 13. The germline CDR1 and CDR2 sequences are MNHNS and SASEGT. CDR3 residues: CASIPSGSRGGETQYF. For the CDR3, the DNA is TGTGCCAGCATTCCTAGCGGGAGCCGTGGTGGTGAGACCCAGTACTTC.

This sequence joins TRBV12-3 or TRBV12-4 and TRBJ2-2; tentatively, D is TRBD2 (6 bases). This CDR3 region has 15 residues. V lost 6 bases to trimming and J lost 0 bases, with 11 bases between them. CDR3 coding DNA: TGTGCCAGCAGGGAGGGACCTCCGAACACCGGGGAGCTGTTTTTT. Amino acid sequence: CASREGPPNTGELFF.

The chain combines TRBV5-6 with TRBJ2-1; 10 nucleotides align to TRBD2. Germline-derived CDR1 and CDR2 are SGHDT and YYEEEE. The CDR3 is 15 amino acids. The V and J ends lost 4 bases and 4 bases, in that order; junction bases with no gene match: 5. CDR3 coding DNA: TGTGCCAGCAGCGACGGGACTAGCGAATACAATGAGCAGTTCTTC. Translating it yields CASSDGTSEYNEQFF.

CDR3 bases: TGTGCCAGCAGCGTTGGCGGGAGGGCCAGGGCCTACGAGCAGTACTTC. Amino acids: CASSVGGRARAYEQYF. V and J are TRBV9 and TRBJ2-7; 9 positions match TRBD2. Germline CDR1 SGDLS, CDR2 YYNGEE. CDR3 length equals 16 residues. V gave up 2 bases and J gave up 2 bases; unmatched junction bases: 8.

This clonotype turned up a few times. This chain uses TRBV5-4 with TRBJ1-6; D gene unclear. This CDR3 contains 16 residues. Trimming shortened V by 2 bases and J by 7 bases, and 16 bases separated the two germline ends. Per the germline V gene, CDR1 is SGHNT and CDR2 is YYREEE (reference sequence). The CDR3 nucleotides are TGTGCCAGCAGCTTCCTTCAGGCGGGCACAAATTCACCCCTCCACTTT. Amino acids: CASSFLQAGTNSPLHF. Full variable domain (outside the CDR3, taken from reference TRBV5-4 and TRBJ1-6): ETGVTQSPTHLIKTRGQQVTLRCSSQSGHNTVSWYQQALGQGPQFIFQYYREEENGRGNFPPRFSGLQFPNYSSELNVNALELDDSALYLCASSFLQAGTNSPLHFGNGTRLTVT.

This clonotype came up many times. The rearrangement joins TRBV5-1 to TRBJ2-7; perhaps D is TRBD1 or TRBD2 (5 bases each). V lost 3 bases and J lost 2, with 15 bases in between. CDR1 and CDR2 from the germline V gene are SGHRS and YFSETQ. This CDR3 is 15 amino acids long. CDR3 DNA: TGCGCCAGCAGCTCGACCCGGGGCTTCACCTACGAGCAGTACTTC. It specifies CASSSTRGFTYEQYF.

This clonotype was found a few times. The chain links TRBV2 to TRBJ2-1, with D hard to call. The CDR3 is 15 amino acids. The germline V gene has CDR1 SNHLY and CDR2 FYNNEI. V was shortened by 4 bases and J by 2 bases, with 12 bases between the two germline ends. CDR3 DNA: TGTGCCAGCAGTGCAGGTCACCTGACCTACAATGAGCAGTTCTTC. Translated: CASSAGHLTYNEQFF.

This clonotype showed up just a few times. The J gene is TRBJ1-1, the V gene TRBV12-3 or TRBV12-4; tentatively, D is TRBD1 (5 bases). The CDR3 has 16 residues. V shed 5 bases and J shed 1 base, with 17 bases lying between them. For the CDR3, the DNA is TGTGCCAGCAGTGCCCGGAGGCAGGGCCCGAACACTGAAGCTTTCTTT. Amino acids: CASSARRQGPNTEAFF.

This clonotype was detected ten times or more. This rearrangement joins TRBV7-3 to TRBJ2-2; the match to TRBD2 covers 7 bases. Germline V lookup: CDR1 SGHTA, CDR2 FQGTGA. The CDR3 is 17 amino acids. V trimming: 6 bases; J trimming: 4 bases; junction bases outside the gene matches: 14. The chain's CDR3 is CASSWTSSGILTGELFF. DNA of the CDR3: TGTGCCAGCAGTTGGACATCAAGCGGGATTCTCACCGGGGAGCTGTTTTTT.

This clonotype was observed a handful of times. The V call is TRBV5-1, the J call TRBJ2-1; 7 positions agree with TRBD2. Germline assignment: CDR1 SGHRS and CDR2 YFSETQ. V gave up 5 bases and J gave up 3 bases; unmatched junction bases: 5. The CDR3 length is 14 residues. The CDR3 region is CASRSGANYNEQFF. CDR3 sequence (DNA): TGCGCCAGCAGGAGCGGGGCGAACTACAATGAGCAGTTCTTC. Together with reference TRBV5-1 and TRBJ2-1, the CDR3 gives the full variable domain: KAGVTQTPRYLIKTRGQQVTLSCSPISGHRSVSWYQQTPGQGLQFLFEYFSETQRNKGNFPGRFSGRQFSNSRSEMNVSTLELGDSALYLCASRSGANYNEQFFGPGTRLTVL.

This clonotype turned up a few times. One junction end does not reproduce the germline sequence, and a read error may be involved. The gene calls are TRBV20-1 and TRBJ2-3; 8 nucleotides line up with TRBD2. In germline, CDR1 is DFQATT, CDR2 SNEGSKA (reference sequence). CDR3 length: 17 amino acids. The CDR3 nucleotides are TGCTGTGCTAGAGCCCCGGCCGGGCGGGGGGAGCGGGATACGCAGTATTTT. Its protein is CCARAPAGRGERDTQYF.

This clonotype occurred many times. The J gene is TRBJ2-1, the V gene TRBV12-3 or TRBV12-4; the match to TRBD2 covers 12 bases. The CDR3 runs 16 residues. V lost 5 bases to trimming and J lost 4 bases; unmatched junction nucleotides: 6. The CDR3 nucleotides read TGTGCCAGCAGTCCTCGGACTAGCGGGGTATACAATGAGCAGTTCTTC. This gives the protein CASSPRTSGVYNEQFF.

CDR3 residues: CASSLTYRAVQETQYF. In DNA form, the CDR3 reads TGCGCCAGCAGCTTAACGTATCGAGCCGTCCAAGAGACCCAGTACTTC. The gene calls are TRBV5-1 and TRBJ2-5; no definite D call. The CDR3 has 16 residues. Per germline, CDR1 SGHRS and CDR2 YFSETQ. V lost 2 bases, J lost 1 base, and 15 bases lay in between.